The entry below describes one TCR beta chain. The data were taken from a study of OX40 agonist ivuxolimab in advanced cancers. The repertoire was sequenced with immunoSEQ multiplex PCR; TCRdb's copy has only in-frame clones and lacks some. Among about 79,000 clones listed, 86% were seen once. The length of the CDR3 is 14 residues. V shed 3 bases and J shed 5 bases, with 13 bases lying between them. Germline CDR1 and CDR2: LNHDA and SQIVND (reference sequence). The gene calls are TRBV19 and TRBJ1-2; the D gene is possibly TRBD1 (6 bases). This TCR derives from an adult with an advanced solid tumor such as melanoma, head and neck, liver or kidney cancer. The starting material was CD4+ or CD8+ T cells sorted from blood, obtained in a trial of the OX40 agonist ivuxolimab. CDR3 nucleotides: TGTGCCAGTAGTATTGGGTCCAGGGGTTATGGCTACACCTTC. Protein sequence: CASSIGSRGYGYTF.